These 2 T cell receptor beta chains were all obtained from the same sample, sequenced in a study of CXCR3-negative and CXCR3-positive naive CD8 T cells. UMI labels and 5' RACE were used to prepare the TRB cDNA libraries. Reanalyzing the 5' RACE reads, TCRdb keeps one entry per CDR3 protein, without DNA. The sample totals about 8,000 distinct CDR3 sequences; its top ten clones hold 1.6%. Sample: naive CXCR3- CD8+ T cells from blood. The sample's subset: CD45RO-CCR7+CD27+CD95- naive CD8+ T cells lacking CXCR3 (TNR3-). Every receptor here comes from a human donor in good health. Some clones in this sample may be carry-over from other donors' samples.

The rearrangement uses TRBV28 and TRBJ2-2; the TCRdb call, TRBD1, lacks DNA for checking. The germline V gene encodes CDR1 MDHEN and CDR2 SYDVKM. The CDR3 has 17 amino acids. CDR3 loop: CASSLYRTGLATGELFF.

This chain's CDR3 is CASSYRDTQYF. The chain combines TRBV6-5 with TRBJ2-3. From germline, CDR1 is MNHEY and CDR2 SVGAGI. The CDR3 totals 11 residues.